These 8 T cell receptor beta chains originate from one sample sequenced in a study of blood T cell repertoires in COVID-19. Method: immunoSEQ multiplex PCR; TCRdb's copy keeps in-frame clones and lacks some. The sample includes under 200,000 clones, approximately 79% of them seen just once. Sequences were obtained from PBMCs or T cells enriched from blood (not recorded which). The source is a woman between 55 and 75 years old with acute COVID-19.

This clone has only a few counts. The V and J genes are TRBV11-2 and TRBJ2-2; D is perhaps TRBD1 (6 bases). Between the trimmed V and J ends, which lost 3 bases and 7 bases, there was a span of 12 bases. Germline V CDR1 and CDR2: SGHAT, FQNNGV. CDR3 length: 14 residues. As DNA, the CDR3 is TGTGCCAGCAGCTTTAACAGGGCCGGCGGGGAGCTGTTTTTT. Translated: CASSFNRAGGELFF.

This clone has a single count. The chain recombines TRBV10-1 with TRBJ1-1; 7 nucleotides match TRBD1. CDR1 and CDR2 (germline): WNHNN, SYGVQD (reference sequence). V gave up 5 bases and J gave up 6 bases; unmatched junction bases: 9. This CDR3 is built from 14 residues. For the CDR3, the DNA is TGCGCCAGCAGTCCCGGGACAGTCGTTTCTGAAGCTTTCTTT. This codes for CASSPGTVVSEAFF.

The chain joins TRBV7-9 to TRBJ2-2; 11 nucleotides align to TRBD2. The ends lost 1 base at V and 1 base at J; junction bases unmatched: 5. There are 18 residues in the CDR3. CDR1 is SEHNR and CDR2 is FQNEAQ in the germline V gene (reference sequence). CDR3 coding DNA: TGTGCCAGCAGCTTAGAGGGACTAGCGGTGCGGAACACCGGGGAGCTGTTTTTT. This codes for CASSLEGLAVRNTGELFF.

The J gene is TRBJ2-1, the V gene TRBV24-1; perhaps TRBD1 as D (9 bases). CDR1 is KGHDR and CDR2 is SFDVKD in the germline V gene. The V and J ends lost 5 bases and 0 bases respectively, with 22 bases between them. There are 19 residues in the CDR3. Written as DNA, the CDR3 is TGTGCCACCAGTGGCGAACAGGGGGCGAGCGGGAGCTCCTACAATGAGCAGTTCTTC. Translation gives CATSGEQGASGSSYNEQFF.

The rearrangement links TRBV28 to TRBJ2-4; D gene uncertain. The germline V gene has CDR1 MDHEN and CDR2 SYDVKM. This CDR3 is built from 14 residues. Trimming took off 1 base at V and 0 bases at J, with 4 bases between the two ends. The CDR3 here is CASSLFIAKNIQYF. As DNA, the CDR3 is TGTGCCAGCAGTTTATTCATAGCCAAAAACATTCAGTACTTC. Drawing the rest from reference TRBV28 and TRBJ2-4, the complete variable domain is DVKVTQSSRYLVKRTGEKVFLECVQDMDHENMFWYRQDPGLGLRLIYFSYDVKMKEKGDIPEGYSVSREKKERFSLILESASTNQTSMYLCASSLFIAKNIQYFGAGTRLSVL.

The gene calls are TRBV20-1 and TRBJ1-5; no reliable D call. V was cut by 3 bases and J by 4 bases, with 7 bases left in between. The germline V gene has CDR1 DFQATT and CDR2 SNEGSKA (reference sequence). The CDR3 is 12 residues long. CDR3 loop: CSASGPNQPQHF. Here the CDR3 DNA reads TGCAGTGCTAGTGGTCCAAATCAGCCCCAGCATTTT.

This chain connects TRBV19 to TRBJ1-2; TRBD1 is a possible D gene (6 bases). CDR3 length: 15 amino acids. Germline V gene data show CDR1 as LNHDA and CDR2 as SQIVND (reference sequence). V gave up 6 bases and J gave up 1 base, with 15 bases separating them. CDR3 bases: TGTGCCAGTAGGACGCGGGGGGCGGTTAACTATGGCTACACCTTC. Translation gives CASRTRGAVNYGYTF.

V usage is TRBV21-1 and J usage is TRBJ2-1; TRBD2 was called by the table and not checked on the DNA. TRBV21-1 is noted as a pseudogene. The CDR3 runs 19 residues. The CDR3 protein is CASSRAGGESDISYNEQFF. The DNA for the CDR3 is TGTGCCAGCAGTAGAGCGGGGGGCGAGTCGGATATCTCCTACAATGAGCAGTTCTTC.